This T cell receptor (beta chain) was recorded in a study of Ad26.COV2.S vaccination and SARS-CoV-2 variants. Sequencing was performed with immunoSEQ multiplex PCR; in TCRdb, only in-frame clones are kept and a portion is missing. This table has hundreds of thousands of clones, 89% appearing once. Noted treatment: 19 received Ad26.COV2.S at low or high dose, single or two shots; roughly 5 received placebo; per-sample allocation not given. Day 63 after the first injection of vaccine or placebo was the sampling time. With 0 bases removed from V and 0 bases from J, the gap between germline ends came to 21 bases. Germline V gives CDR1 LGHNT, CDR2 FRNRAP. This CDR3 has 21 residues.

The sequence was collected from a person aged 18-65 years who received the Ad26.COV2.S COVID-19 vaccine or a placebo. The V and J genes are TRBV12-5 and TRBJ1-6; no clear D gene. Source: peripheral blood, taken in a trial of Ad26.COV2.S vaccine versus placebo. CDR3 residues: CASGLVPWGLGFHSYNSPLHF. The CDR3 bases are TGTGCTAGTGGTTTGGTACCCTGGGGTCTAGGGTTCCACTCCTATAATTCACCCCTCCACTTT.